A single sample gave rise to the 2 T cell receptor beta chains below, sequenced in a study of shared T cell receptors in the human thymus. TCRdb's copy holds only in-frame clones and misses some; the assay was immunoSEQ multiplex PCR. The profile shows over 350,000 clones, 85% to 95% of them singletons. The sample comprised thymocytes. All receptors derive from a human donor.

This chain joins TRBV6-5 and TRBJ1-2; D gene ambiguous. V lost 8 bases to trimming and J lost 7 bases, with 23 bases between them. Looked up from germline, CDR1 is MNHEY and CDR2 is SVGAGI. The CDR3 runs to 15 residues. As DNA, the CDR3 is TGTGCCAGCCGTCCCGAAAGGCCCGGGCGTTGTGGCTACACCTTC. It encodes CASRPERPGRCGYTF.

The chain combines TRBV7-9 with TRBJ2-7; possible D gene TRBD1, 5 bases. V lost 3 bases and J 0 bases, leaving 6 bases between the germline ends. This CDR3 is built from 13 residues. Germline-derived CDR1 and CDR2 are SEHNR and FQNEAQ (reference sequence). The CDR3: CASSLGPSYEQYF. The DNA of the CDR3 is TGTGCCAGCAGCTTGGGGCCCTCCTACGAGCAGTACTTC.